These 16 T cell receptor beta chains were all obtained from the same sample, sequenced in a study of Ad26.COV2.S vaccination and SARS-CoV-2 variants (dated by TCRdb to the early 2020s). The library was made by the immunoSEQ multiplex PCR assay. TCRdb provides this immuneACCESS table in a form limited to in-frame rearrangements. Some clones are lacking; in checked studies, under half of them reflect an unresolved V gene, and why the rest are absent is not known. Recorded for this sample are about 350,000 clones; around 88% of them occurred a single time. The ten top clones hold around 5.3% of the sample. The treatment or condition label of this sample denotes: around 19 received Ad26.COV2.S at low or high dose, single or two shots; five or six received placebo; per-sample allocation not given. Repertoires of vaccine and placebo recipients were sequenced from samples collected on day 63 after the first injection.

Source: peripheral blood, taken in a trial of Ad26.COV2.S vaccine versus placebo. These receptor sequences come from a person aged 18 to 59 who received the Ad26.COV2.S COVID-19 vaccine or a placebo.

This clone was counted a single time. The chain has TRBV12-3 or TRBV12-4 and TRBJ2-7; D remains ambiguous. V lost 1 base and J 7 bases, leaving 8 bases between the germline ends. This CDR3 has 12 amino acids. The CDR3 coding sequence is TGTGCCAGCAGTTTAGGGGTCTCTGAGCAGTACTTC. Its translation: CASSLGVSEQYF.

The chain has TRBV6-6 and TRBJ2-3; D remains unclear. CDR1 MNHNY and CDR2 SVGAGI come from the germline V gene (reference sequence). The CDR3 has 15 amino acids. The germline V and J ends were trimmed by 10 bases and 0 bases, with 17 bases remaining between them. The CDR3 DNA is TGTGCCACCACTTACGGATCCGCTAGCACAGATACGCAGTATTTT. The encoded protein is CATTYGSASTDTQYF.

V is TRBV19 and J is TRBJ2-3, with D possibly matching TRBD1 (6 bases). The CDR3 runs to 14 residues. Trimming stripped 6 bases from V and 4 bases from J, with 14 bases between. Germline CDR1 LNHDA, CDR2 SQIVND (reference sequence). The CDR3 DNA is TGTGCCAGTAGGATGGAGACAGGCTCAGATACGCAGTATTTT. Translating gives CASRMETGSDTQYF.

CDR3 nucleotides: TGCGCCAGCAGCTTGGAAGGGCCATCCTACGAGCAGTACTTC. As protein: CASSLEGPSYEQYF. The genes are TRBV5-1 and TRBJ2-7, with no clear D. Trimming stripped 0 bases from V and 1 base from J, with 8 bases between. The CDR3 sequence is 14 residues long. CDR1 SGHRS and CDR2 YFSETQ come from the germline V gene.

The CDR3 protein is CASRMGLAGATGELFF. DNA for the CDR3: TGTGCCAGCAGAATGGGGCTAGCGGGAGCCACCGGGGAGCTGTTTTTT. This rearrangement joins TRBV5-6 to TRBJ2-2; 10 nucleotides agree with TRBD2. The CDR3 is made up of 16 amino acids. The ends lost 5 bases at V and 4 bases at J; junction bases unmatched: 8. Germline values: CDR1 SGHDT, CDR2 YYEEEE.

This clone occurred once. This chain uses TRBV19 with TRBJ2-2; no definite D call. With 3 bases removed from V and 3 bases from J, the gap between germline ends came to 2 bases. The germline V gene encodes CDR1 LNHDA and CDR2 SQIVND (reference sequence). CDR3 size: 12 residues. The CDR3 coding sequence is TGTGCCAGTAGTATTCACACCGGGGAGCTGTTTTTT. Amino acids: CASSIHTGELFF.

The CDR3 DNA reads TGTGCCAGCAGAGCCGGGACATCGGGAAATTCACCCCTCCACTTT. Translation gives CASRAGTSGNSPLHF. J is TRBJ1-6 and V is TRBV2; D might be TRBD1 (6 bases). The CDR3 consists of 15 residues. From germline, CDR1 is SNHLY and CDR2 FYNNEI. Trimming left V 6 bases short and J 7 bases short, with 16 bases between.

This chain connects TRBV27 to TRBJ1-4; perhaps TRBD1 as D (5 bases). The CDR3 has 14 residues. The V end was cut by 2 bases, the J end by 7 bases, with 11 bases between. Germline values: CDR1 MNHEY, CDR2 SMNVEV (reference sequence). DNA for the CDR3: TGTGCCAGCAGTTTAGGAGGGGTTGGTGAAAAACTGTTTTTT. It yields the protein CASSLGGVGEKLFF.

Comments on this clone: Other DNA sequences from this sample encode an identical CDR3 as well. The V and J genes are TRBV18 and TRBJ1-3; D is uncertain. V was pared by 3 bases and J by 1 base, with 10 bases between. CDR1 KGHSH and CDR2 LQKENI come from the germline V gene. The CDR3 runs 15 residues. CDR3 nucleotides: TGTGCCAGCTCACCGGGCAGGCAATCTGGAAACACCATATATTTT. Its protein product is CASSPGRQSGNTIYF.

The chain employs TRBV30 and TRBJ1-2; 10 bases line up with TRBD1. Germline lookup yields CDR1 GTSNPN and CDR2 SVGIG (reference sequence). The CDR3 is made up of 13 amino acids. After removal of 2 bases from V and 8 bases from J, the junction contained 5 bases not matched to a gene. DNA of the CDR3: TGTGCCTGGAGTCGACAGGGGGCGTTCGGCTACACCTTC. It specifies CAWSRQGAFGYTF.

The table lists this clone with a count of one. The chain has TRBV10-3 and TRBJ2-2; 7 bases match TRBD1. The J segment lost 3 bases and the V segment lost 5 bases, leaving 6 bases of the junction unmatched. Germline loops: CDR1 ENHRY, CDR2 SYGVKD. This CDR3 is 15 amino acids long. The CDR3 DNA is TGTGCCATCAGTCAGACAGGGTCGGACACCGGGGAGCTGTTTTTT. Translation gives CAISQTGSDTGELFF.

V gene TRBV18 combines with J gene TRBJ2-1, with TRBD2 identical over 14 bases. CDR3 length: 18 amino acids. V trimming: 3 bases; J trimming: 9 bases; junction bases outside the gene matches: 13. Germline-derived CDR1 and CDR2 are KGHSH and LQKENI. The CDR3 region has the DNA TGTGCCAGCTCACCGGGCAGAGCGGGACTAGCGGGAGAAGTTGAGCAGTTCTTC. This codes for CASSPGRAGLAGEVEQFF.

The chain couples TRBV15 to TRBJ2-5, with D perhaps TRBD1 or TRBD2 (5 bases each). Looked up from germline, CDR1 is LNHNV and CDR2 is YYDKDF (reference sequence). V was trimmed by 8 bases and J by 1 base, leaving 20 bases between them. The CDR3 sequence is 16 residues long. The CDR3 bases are TGTGCCACCCAGGGTCCAGGAGGTGAGGGCCAAGAGACCCAGTACTTC. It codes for CATQGPGGEGQETQYF.

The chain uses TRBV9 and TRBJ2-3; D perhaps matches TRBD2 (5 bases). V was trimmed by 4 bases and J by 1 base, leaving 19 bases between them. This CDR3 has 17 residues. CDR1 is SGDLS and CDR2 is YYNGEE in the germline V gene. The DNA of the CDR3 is TGTGCCAGCAGCCCGAGGTCCCCGAGCGGAGGCACAGATACGCAGTATTTT. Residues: CASSPRSPSGGTDTQYF.

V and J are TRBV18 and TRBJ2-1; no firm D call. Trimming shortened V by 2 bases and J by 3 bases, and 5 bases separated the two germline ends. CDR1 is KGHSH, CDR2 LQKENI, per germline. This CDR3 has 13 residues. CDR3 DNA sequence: TGTGCCAGCTCACCAAGGGTCTACAATGAGCAGTTCTTC. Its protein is CASSPRVYNEQFF.

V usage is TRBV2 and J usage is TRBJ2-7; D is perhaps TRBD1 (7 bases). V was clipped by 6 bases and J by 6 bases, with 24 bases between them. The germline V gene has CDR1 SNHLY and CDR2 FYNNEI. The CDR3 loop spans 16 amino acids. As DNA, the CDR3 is TGTGCCAGCAGCCGGAGGGACAGCAACGCGCTGACCGAGCAGTACTTC. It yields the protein CASSRRDSNALTEQYF.